A single sample is the source of the 18 T cell receptor beta chains below, sequenced in a study of blood T cell repertoires in COVID-19. Libraries were prepared by immunoSEQ multiplex PCR; TCRdb keeps only in-frame clonotypes and omits some of them. The data show roughly 250,000 clones, with around 85% seen just once and roughly 9.6% held by the top ten. The specimen was peripheral blood. These TCRs come from a woman at least 80 years old with acute or convalescent COVID-19.

The chain is built from TRBV25-1 and TRBJ1-5, with D hard to call. Germline lookup yields CDR1 MGHDK and CDR2 SYGVNS. The V gene lost 1 base and the J gene lost 12 bases, with 10 bases spanning the gap. The length of the CDR3 is 12 residues. The CDR3 sequence: CASSEWGGLQHF. As DNA, the CDR3 is TGTGCCAGCAGTGAATGGGGAGGGCTCCAGCATTTT.

The chain uses TRBV5-1 and TRBJ1-2; 8 bases are a match to TRBD1. The V gene's germline CDR1 is SGHRS and CDR2 YFSETQ. The CDR3 spans 15 residues. Trimming took 4 bases from V and 2 from J; bases not matched to a gene: 7. CDR3 sequence (DNA): TGCGCCAGCAGCCCCACAGGGGGGGGAAACTATGGCTACACCTTC. Encoded protein: CASSPTGGGNYGYTF.

This rearrangement joins TRBV15 to TRBJ2-1; 9 bases are a match to TRBD2. CDR1 and CDR2 (germline): LNHNV, YYDKDF (reference sequence). The CDR3 is made up of 16 amino acids. J lost 7 bases, V lost 1 base, and 8 bases had no gene match. This CDR3 reads CATSRAWTSVGNEQFF. Here the CDR3 DNA reads TGTGCCACCAGCAGAGCGTGGACTAGCGTAGGGAATGAGCAGTTCTTC.

The table lists this clone with a few counts. The chain links TRBV5-1 to TRBJ2-7, with D perhaps matching TRBD2 (5 bases). CDR3 length: 12 residues. Germline-derived CDR1 and CDR2 are SGHRS and YFSETQ. The ends were cut back, 2 bases at V and 4 bases at J, with 7 bases in the middle. Written as DNA, the CDR3 is TGCGCCAGCAGCTTTAGAGGGTACGAGCAGTACTTC. Residues: CASSFRGYEQYF.

The V gene is TRBV18, the J gene TRBJ1-1, with 9 bases lining up with TRBD1. Germline loops: CDR1 KGHSH, CDR2 LQKENI. The V gene end was trimmed by 6 bases and the J gene end by 2 bases; junction bases not matched to a gene: 10. The CDR3 spans 16 residues. The CDR3 protein is CASSTTGGGGNTEAFF. The CDR3 nucleotides are TGTGCCAGCTCCACGACAGGGGGAGGGGGAAACACTGAAGCTTTCTTT.

There are a few counts of this clone. The chain couples TRBV24-1 to TRBJ2-7; D is unclear. The V gene's germline CDR1 is KGHDR and CDR2 SFDVKD. This CDR3 has 15 amino acids. Trimming removed 6 bases from V and 0 bases from J, with 14 bases in between. The CDR3 region has the DNA TGTGCCACCAGTCGAACCGAGGCCAGCTCCTACGAGCAGTACTTC. Translation gives CATSRTEASSYEQYF.

In DNA, the CDR3 is TGTGCCAGCAGTGAAGCGGGACAGAACTCCTATAATTCACCCCTCCACTTT. Translated, it gives CASSEAGQNSYNSPLHF. The V gene is TRBV6-1, the J gene TRBJ1-6, with 7 nucleotides matching TRBD1. CDR1 is MNHNS and CDR2 is SASEGT in the germline V gene. The CDR3 runs to 17 residues. Trimming at V came to 0 bases and at J to 0 bases, leaving 2 bases not matched to a gene.

The rearrangement links TRBV11-1 to TRBJ2-1, with no clear D. V was trimmed by 5 bases and J by 8 bases, leaving 22 bases between them. The germline CDR1 and CDR2 sequences are SGHAT and FQDESV (reference sequence). The CDR3 spans 16 residues. The CDR3 reads CASSPRSRNLRYEQFF. The CDR3 region has the DNA TGTGCCAGCAGCCCGAGGTCTAGAAATCTTCGCTATGAGCAGTTCTTC. The full variable domain, in which reference TRBV11-1 and TRBJ2-1 provide the parts outside the CDR3, is EAEVAQSPRYKITEKSQAVAFWCDPISGHATLYWYRQILGQGPELLVQFQDESVVDDSQLPKDRFSAERLKGVDSTLKIQPAELGDSAMYLCASSPRSRNLRYEQFFGPGTRLTVL.

The gene calls are TRBV20-1 and TRBJ1-3; 8 bases line up with TRBD1. The length of the CDR3 is 14 residues. J lost 3 bases, V lost 3 bases, and 4 bases had no gene match. CDR1 and CDR2 (germline): DFQATT, SNEGSKA (reference sequence). DNA of the CDR3: TGCAGTGCTAGTCAGGGGGCGGATGGAAACACCATATATTTT. This codes for CSASQGADGNTIYF.

J is TRBJ1-4 and V is TRBV2; unclear D gene. The CDR3 contains 14 residues. Trimming pared 10 bases from V and 0 bases from J, leaving 12 bases between. CDR1 and CDR2 from the germline V gene are SNHLY and FYNNEI. The CDR3 reads CAIRQTATNEKLFF. Written as DNA, the CDR3 is TGTGCCATCCGACAAACTGCAACTAATGAAAAACTGTTTTTT.

The chain couples TRBV25-1 to TRBJ1-1, with 7 positions matching TRBD1. Per germline, CDR1 MGHDK and CDR2 SYGVNS. The CDR3 length is 17 residues. The trim removed 1 base at V and 3 bases at J, leaving 11 bases unmatched. CDR3 amino acids: CASSESPRDSEYTEAFF. CDR3 DNA sequence: TGTGCCAGCAGTGAATCCCCCAGGGACAGCGAGTACACTGAAGCTTTCTTT.

This clone came up once. The CDR3 loop is CASSSDRDRIQYF. CDR3 DNA sequence: TGTGCCAGCTCATCGGACAGGGACCGCATTCAGTACTTC. The rearrangement uses TRBV18 and TRBJ2-4; 8 bases are shared with TRBD1. In germline, CDR1 is KGHSH, CDR2 LQKENI. V shed 5 bases and J 9 bases; nucleotides not matched to a gene: 6. CDR3 length: 13 amino acids.

The chain recombines TRBV7-2 with TRBJ2-7; the match to TRBD1 covers 7 bases. The trim removed 2 bases at V and 7 bases at J, leaving 5 bases unmatched. CDR1 is SGHTA and CDR2 is FQGNSA in the germline V gene. The CDR3 covers 13 residues. DNA of the CDR3: TGTGCCAGCAGCTTACACAGGGGCCGAGAGCAGTACTTC. Protein sequence: CASSLHRGREQYF.

V and J are TRBV25-1 and TRBJ1-2; the D gene is possibly TRBD1 (5 bases). Germline values: CDR1 MGHDK, CDR2 SYGVNS. The V end was cut by 7 bases, the J end by 0 bases, with 12 bases between. The CDR3 runs 14 residues. DNA of the CDR3: TGTGCCAGCACCCCTAGGGGCACTAACTATGGCTACACCTTC. As protein: CASTPRGTNYGYTF.

V usage is TRBV2 and J usage is TRBJ1-5; 7 bases map to TRBD1. V lost 5 bases, J lost 6 bases, and 4 bases stayed unmatched. This CDR3 has 13 amino acids. CDR1 SNHLY and CDR2 FYNNEI come from the germline V gene. The CDR3 DNA sequence: TGTGCCAGCAGTAGACAGGGTCGTCAGCCCCAGCATTTT. Protein product: CASSRQGRQPQHF. The variable domain in full, completed from reference TRBV2 and TRBJ1-5, reads EPEVTQTPSHQVTQMGQEVILRCVPISNHLYFYWYRQILGQKVEFLVSFYNNEISEKSEIFDDQFSVERPDGSNFTLKIRSTKLEDSAMYFCASSRQGRQPQHFGDGTRLSIL.

V usage is TRBV7-2 and J usage is TRBJ2-1; 9 nucleotides line up with TRBD1. V gave up 5 bases and J gave up 7 bases; unmatched junction bases: 6. Germline V gene data show CDR1 as SGHTA and CDR2 as FQGNSA. The CDR3 has 14 amino acids. This CDR3 reads CASSRTGGGNEQFF. The CDR3 DNA reads as TGTGCCAGCAGCCGTACAGGGGGCGGGAATGAGCAGTTCTTC.

The genes are TRBV11-2 and TRBJ1-2; the D gene is possibly TRBD1 (5 bases). The CDR3 extends over 15 amino acids. Looked up from germline, CDR1 is SGHAT and CDR2 is FQNNGV. Deletions cut 0 bases from V and 4 bases from J, with 12 bases between. As DNA, the CDR3 is TGTGCCAGCAGCTTAGATGGGGCCCCCAGCTATGGCTACACCTTC. It codes for CASSLDGAPSYGYTF. Filled out from reference TRBV11-2 and TRBJ1-2, the complete variable domain reads EAGVAQSPRYKIIEKRQSVAFWCNPISGHATLYWYQQILGQGPKLLIQFQNNGVVDDSQLPKDRFSAERLKGVDSTLKIQPAKLEDSAVYLCASSLDGAPSYGYTFGSGTRLTVV.

This clone was detected only a few times. CDR3 bases: TGTGCCTGGAGCCAACAGGGGGAACTGTTTTTT. Translation: CAWSQQGELFF. The chain recombines TRBV30 with TRBJ1-4; 8 bases align to TRBD1. Germline assignment: CDR1 GTSNPN and CDR2 SVGIG (reference sequence). The CDR3 extends over 11 amino acids. The junction had 3 bases not matched to a gene; V was cut back by 3 bases and J by 12 bases.